Following are 30 T cell receptor beta chains from one sample sequenced in a study of OX40 agonist ivuxolimab in advanced cancers. This table comes from immunoSEQ multiplex PCR, and its TCRdb copy is limited to in-frame clones, with some not included. The sample lists fewer than 120,000 clones, approximately 89% occurring once. Material: CD4+ or CD8+ T cells sorted from blood, obtained in a trial of the OX40 agonist ivuxolimab. The receptor set was obtained from an adult with an advanced solid tumor such as melanoma, head and neck, liver or kidney cancer.

The DNA for the CDR3 is TGTGCCAGCAGCGTAGCTCCTTTCTCCACAGATACGCAGTATTTT. It codes for CASSVAPFSTDTQYF. The gene calls are TRBV9 and TRBJ2-3, with D uncertain. V was clipped by 0 bases and J by 2 bases, with 10 bases between them. The CDR3 extends over 15 amino acids. Germline CDR1 and CDR2: SGDLS and YYNGEE.

This chain connects TRBV11-1 to TRBJ2-2; weak D call: TRBD2 (5 bases). CDR1 is SGHAT, CDR2 FQDESV, per germline (reference sequence). With 2 bases removed from V and 6 bases from J, the gap between germline ends came to 10 bases. This CDR3 comprises 14 residues. CDR3 sequence reads: CASSLNPSPGELFF. For the CDR3, the DNA is TGTGCCAGCAGCTTAAACCCTAGCCCCGGGGAGCTGTTTTTT.

The chain links TRBV4-3 to TRBJ1-1; D possibly corresponds to TRBD1 (5 bases). V shed 0 bases and J shed 5 bases, with 13 bases lying between them. The CDR3 covers 15 residues. CDR1 is LGHNA, CDR2 YSLEER, per germline. The CDR3 sequence is CASSQDRVGGTEAFF. The DNA for the CDR3 is TGCGCCAGCAGCCAAGATAGAGTGGGGGGGACTGAAGCTTTCTTT.

The J gene is TRBJ2-7, the V gene TRBV7-2; 7 nucleotides match TRBD1. The trim removed 0 bases at V and 1 base at J, leaving 0 bases unmatched. Per the germline V gene, CDR1 is SGHTA and CDR2 is FQGNSA. The CDR3 sequence is 14 residues long. CDR3 in amino acids: CASSLAGQSYEQYF. For the CDR3, the DNA is TGTGCCAGCAGCTTAGCGGGACAGTCCTACGAGCAGTACTTC.

This rearrangement joins TRBV5-5 to TRBJ1-1, with TRBD1 matching over 11 bases. This CDR3 contains 17 residues. V lost 3 bases to trimming and J lost 1 base; unmatched junction nucleotides: 8. Germline V gene lookup returns CDR1 SGHKS and CDR2 YYEKEE (reference sequence). The CDR3 loop reads CASSWGQGVGGNTEAFF. The CDR3 nucleotides are TGTGCCAGCAGCTGGGGACAGGGGGTGGGAGGGAACACTGAAGCTTTCTTT.

This clone was recorded a few times. The rearrangement links TRBV2 to TRBJ1-1; tentative D call: TRBD1 (5 bases). V lost 1 base and J lost 4, with 7 bases in between. Germline V gene lookup returns CDR1 SNHLY and CDR2 FYNNEI. The CDR3 is made up of 13 amino acids. The CDR3: CASSEGGGTEAFF. The CDR3 bases are TGTGCCAGCAGTGAAGGTGGGGGCACTGAAGCTTTCTTT.

This clone was observed a single time. V gene TRBV7-2 combines with J gene TRBJ1-1; D gene ambiguous. This CDR3 is built from 13 residues. Germline V gene data show CDR1 as SGHTA and CDR2 as FQGNSA. V lost 1 base and J 7 bases, leaving 10 bases between the germline ends. The CDR3 loop is CASSLEAEDEAFF. For the CDR3, the DNA is TGTGCCAGCAGCTTAGAGGCGGAAGATGAAGCTTTCTTT.

The chain is built from TRBV29-1 and TRBJ1-2; 9 positions match TRBD1. The CDR3 length is 16 residues. Germline assignment: CDR1 SQVTM and CDR2 ANQGSEA. The V and J ends lost 7 bases and 4 bases, in that order; junction bases with no gene match: 16. Here the CDR3 reads CSAGEGTGYSGYGYTF. CDR3 bases: TGCAGCGCTGGGGAGGGGACAGGGTACTCGGGCTATGGCTACACCTTC.

The chain employs TRBV7-3 and TRBJ2-5; 8 bases agree with TRBD1. CDR1 SGHTA and CDR2 FQGTGA come from the germline V gene. The CDR3 is 14 amino acids. V lost 5 bases and J lost 3; bases outside the gene matches: 5. The CDR3: CASSQQGGEETQYF. The CDR3 bases are TGTGCCAGCAGCCAACAGGGGGGCGAAGAGACCCAGTACTTC.

There are a few counts of this clone. V usage is TRBV6-5 and J usage is TRBJ1-1, with D maybe TRBD1 (5 bases). This CDR3 spans 14 amino acids. V was clipped by 1 base and J by 6 bases, with 12 bases between them. Germline CDR1 is MNHEY and CDR2 is SVGAGI. The CDR3 sequence is CASSYYARDAEAFF. In nucleotides, the CDR3 is TGTGCCAGCAGTTACTATGCCAGGGACGCTGAAGCTTTCTTT.

The chain links TRBV9 to TRBJ1-4, with D hard to call. Germline-derived CDR1 and CDR2 are SGDLS and YYNGEE. CDR3 length: 14 residues. V shed 0 bases and J shed 7 bases, with 10 bases lying between them. CDR3: CASSVVAGSEKLFF. The CDR3 region has the DNA TGTGCCAGCAGCGTAGTGGCGGGCAGTGAAAAACTGTTTTTT. Variable domain in full (rest from reference TRBV9 and TRBJ1-4): DSGVTQTPKHLITATGQRVTLRCSPRSGDLSVYWYQQSLDQGLQFLIQYYNGEERAKGNILERFSAQQFPDLHSELNLSSLELGDSALYFCASSVVAGSEKLFFGSGTQLSVL.

The chain has TRBV7-2 and TRBJ2-7; D unresolved. V lost 5 bases to trimming and J lost 3 bases, with 17 bases between them. This CDR3 region has 15 residues. Germline V lookup: CDR1 SGHTA, CDR2 FQGNSA. The CDR3 spells CASSIIPGRDYEQYF. CDR3 nucleotides: TGTGCCAGCAGCATCATCCCTGGACGAGACTACGAGCAGTACTTC.

This chain uses TRBV6-1 with TRBJ2-3; the match to TRBD2 covers 14 bases. This CDR3 has 15 residues. V gave up 5 bases and J gave up 9 bases; unmatched junction bases: 7. Per germline, CDR1 MNHNS and CDR2 SASEGT. As DNA, the CDR3 is TGTGCCAGCAGTCTCGGGACTAGCGGGAGACGAACGCAGTATTTT. Encoded protein: CASSLGTSGRRTQYF.

V usage is TRBV5-8 and J usage is TRBJ1-1; D remains unclear. Germline V CDR1 and CDR2: SGHTS, YDEGEE. The CDR3 sequence is 13 residues long. Trimming cost V 2 bases and J 0 bases, with 5 bases left between them. The CDR3 DNA sequence: TGTGCCAGCAGCTTAAGCCTGAACACTGAAGCTTTCTTT. This encodes CASSLSLNTEAFF. Drawing the rest from reference TRBV5-8 and TRBJ1-1, the complete variable domain is EAGVTQSPTHLIKTRGQQATLRCSPISGHTSVYWYQQALGLGLQFLLWYDEGEERNRGNFPPRFSGRQFPNYSSELNVNALELEDSALYLCASSLSLNTEAFFGQGTRLTVV.

The CDR3 loop reads CASSPGGRGPPNTGELFF. The CDR3 DNA is TGTGCCAGCAGCCCCGGGGGGCGGGGGCCCCCGAACACCGGGGAGCTGTTTTTT. The chain combines TRBV7-2 with TRBJ2-2, with D perhaps TRBD2 (7 bases). Germline assignment: CDR1 SGHTA and CDR2 FQGNSA. The CDR3 totals 18 residues. Trimming removed 5 bases at V and 0 bases at J, with 19 bases between.

The rearrangement links TRBV7-8 to TRBJ1-6, with D possibly being TRBD1 (5 bases). This CDR3 is 20 amino acids long. V was trimmed by 5 bases and J by 0 bases, leaving 23 bases between them. CDR1 is SGHVS and CDR2 is FQNEAQ in the germline V gene. This CDR3 reads CASSPEIPSFDSSYNSPLHF. CDR3 bases: TGTGCCAGCAGCCCCGAGATTCCATCATTTGACAGCTCCTATAATTCACCCCTCCACTTT. The full variable domain, completed using reference TRBV7-8 and TRBJ1-6, is GAGVSQSPRYKVAKRGQDVALRCDPISGHVSLFWYQQALGQGPEFLTYFQNEAQLDKSGLPSDRFFAERPEGSVSTLKIQRTQQEDSAVYLCASSPEIPSFDSSYNSPLHFGNGTRLTVT.

The rearrangement links TRBV28 to TRBJ1-1; D gene ambiguous. The length of the CDR3 is 11 residues. Looked up from germline, CDR1 is MDHEN and CDR2 is SYDVKM. The germline V and J ends were trimmed by 7 bases and 0 bases, with 3 bases remaining between them. For the CDR3, the DNA is TGTGCCAGCATCTTGAACACTGAAGCTTTCTTT. Protein sequence: CASILNTEAFF.

This clone was observed a handful of times. This CDR3 is also generated by other DNA sequences in the sample. Here the CDR3 reads CASSLEGYGTEAFF. CDR3 nucleotides: TGCGCCAGCAGCTTGGAGGGTTACGGCACTGAAGCTTTCTTT. The chain employs TRBV5-1 and TRBJ1-1; D gene unclear. V lost 0 bases and J 4 bases, leaving 10 bases between the germline ends. The CDR3 totals 14 residues. Germline V CDR1 and CDR2: SGHRS, YFSETQ.

This sequence joins TRBV5-4 and TRBJ2-5; 11 nucleotides match TRBD1. The J call may be mistaken, given a closer DNA end match to TRBJ2-7. The CDR3 is 13 residues long. Germline V CDR1 and CDR2: SGHNT, YYREEE (reference sequence). The CDR3 sequence: CASSRDRGNEQYF. The CDR3 DNA is TGTGCCAGCAGCCGGGACAGGGGGAACGAGCAGTACTTC.

The chain carries TRBV19 and TRBJ2-5; weak D call: TRBD2 (6 bases). The CDR3 runs to 14 residues. CDR1 and CDR2 from the germline V gene are LNHDA and SQIVND (reference sequence). V dropped 1 base and J dropped 5 bases, with 11 bases sitting between them. The CDR3 nucleotides read TGTGCCAGTAGTATAGTTGGCGGGAAGGAGACCCAGTACTTC. This translates into CASSIVGGKETQYF.

This clone showed up just a few times. The rearrangement joins TRBV15 to TRBJ1-5; D uncertain. V was cut by 4 bases and J by 0 bases, with 10 bases left in between. The CDR3 length is 15 residues. The germline V gene has CDR1 LNHNV and CDR2 YYDKDF (reference sequence). CDR3 amino acids: CATSTGYNSNQPQHF. The CDR3 DNA is TGTGCCACCAGCACGGGGTATAATAGCAATCAGCCCCAGCATTTT.

The V gene is TRBV5-5, the J gene TRBJ2-7; 8 nucleotides align to TRBD1. CDR3 length: 14 residues. J lost 4 bases, V lost 3 bases, and 6 bases had no gene match. Germline V lookup: CDR1 SGHKS, CDR2 YYEKEE (reference sequence). This chain's CDR3 is CASSWDRTTYEQYF. CDR3 in DNA: TGTGCCAGCAGCTGGGACAGGACCACTTACGAGCAGTACTTC.

The gene calls are TRBV10-3 and TRBJ1-1; weak D call: TRBD1 (6 bases). Per germline, CDR1 ENHRY and CDR2 SYGVKD. The CDR3 covers 14 residues. Trimming stripped 4 bases from V and 5 bases from J, with 14 bases between. As DNA, the CDR3 is TGTGCCATCAGTGGAGGGGGGATTAGGACTGAAGCTTTCTTT. Residues: CAISGGGIRTEAFF.

V and J are TRBV9 and TRBJ1-2; D is possibly TRBD1 (5 bases). V dropped 0 bases and J dropped 8 bases, with 17 bases sitting between them. CDR1 SGDLS and CDR2 YYNGEE come from the germline V gene. The CDR3 has 15 amino acids. In nucleotides, the CDR3 is TGTGCCAGCAGCGTAGCTTGGGCAGGGCCGAACGGCTACACCTTC. Protein product: CASSVAWAGPNGYTF.

This clone was found a few times. The chain uses TRBV2 and TRBJ1-2; D uncertain. This CDR3 spans 13 amino acids. V lost 3 bases and J lost 4, with 9 bases in between. Germline values: CDR1 SNHLY, CDR2 FYNNEI. CDR3 region: CASSDLDAYGYTF. The DNA of the CDR3 is TGTGCCAGCAGTGACCTGGACGCCTATGGCTACACCTTC.

The chain uses TRBV19 and TRBJ1-1, with D tentatively TRBD1 (5 bases). V gave up 2 bases and J gave up 4 bases, with 17 bases separating them. The germline CDR1 and CDR2 sequences are LNHDA and SQIVND (reference sequence). The CDR3 is made up of 16 amino acids. The CDR3: CASSIRETGGRTEAFF. The CDR3 coding sequence is TGTGCCAGTAGTATAAGGGAAACAGGAGGACGCACTGAAGCTTTCTTT.

The chain links TRBV18 to TRBJ1-5; D unclear. V gave up 2 bases and J gave up 5 bases, with 13 bases separating them. Germline V CDR1 and CDR2: KGHSH, LQKENI. The CDR3 runs 15 residues. CDR3 sequence: CASSPVSDTDQPQHF. CDR3 sequence (DNA): TGTGCCAGCTCACCAGTATCTGATACAGATCAGCCCCAGCATTTT.

The V call is TRBV6-6, the J call TRBJ1-1, with D maybe TRBD1 (6 bases). The V and J ends lost 6 bases and 2 bases respectively, with 16 bases between them. The CDR3 is made up of 15 amino acids. The germline V gene encodes CDR1 MNHNY and CDR2 SVGAGI (reference sequence). The CDR3 nucleotides are TGTGCCAGCAGCCTAACAGGGTTAGAAAACACTGAAGCTTTCTTT. Translation: CASSLTGLENTEAFF.

The chain combines TRBV10-3 with TRBJ2-3, with 7 bases fitting TRBD2. Germline V lookup: CDR1 ENHRY, CDR2 SYGVKD. V shed 4 bases and J 3 bases; nucleotides not matched to a gene: 1. The CDR3 consists of 13 residues. This CDR3 is CAISGDYTDTQYF. The CDR3 DNA is TGTGCCATCAGTGGGGACTATACAGATACGCAGTATTTT.

The J gene is TRBJ1-1, the V gene TRBV7-2; D is uncertain. V lost 1 base to trimming and J lost 4 bases, with 16 bases between them. CDR3 length: 16 amino acids. Per germline, CDR1 SGHTA and CDR2 FQGNSA. CDR3 region: CASSLGGRTLSTEAFF. In DNA, the CDR3 is TGTGCCAGCAGCTTAGGTGGCCGAACGTTGAGCACTGAAGCTTTCTTT.